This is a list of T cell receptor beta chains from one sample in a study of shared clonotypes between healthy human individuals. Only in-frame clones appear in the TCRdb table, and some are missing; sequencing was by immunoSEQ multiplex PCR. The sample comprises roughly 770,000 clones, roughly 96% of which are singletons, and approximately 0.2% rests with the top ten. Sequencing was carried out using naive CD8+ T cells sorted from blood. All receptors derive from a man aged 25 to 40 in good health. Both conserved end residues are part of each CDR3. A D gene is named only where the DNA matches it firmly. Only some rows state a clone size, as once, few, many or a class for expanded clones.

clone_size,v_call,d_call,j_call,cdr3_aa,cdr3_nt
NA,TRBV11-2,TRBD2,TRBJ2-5,CASMGTTYTLQETQYF,TGTGCCAGCATGGGGACTACCTATACCCTCCAAGAGACCCAGTACTTC
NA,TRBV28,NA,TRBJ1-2,CASSFQTGPLDYGYTF,TGTGCCAGCAGTTTCCAGACAGGACCTTTGGACTATGGCTACACCTTC
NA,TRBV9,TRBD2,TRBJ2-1,CASSEGTSGVSSYNEQFF,TGTGCCAGCAGCGAGGGGACTAGCGGGGTGAGCTCCTACAATGAGCAGTTCTTC
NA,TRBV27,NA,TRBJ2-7,CASSLSPGSYEQYF,TGTGCCAGCAGTTTATCTCCAGGTTCCTACGAGCAGTACTTC
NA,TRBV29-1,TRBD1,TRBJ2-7,CSVTGSEQYF,TGCAGCGTGACAGGGAGCGAGCAGTACTTC
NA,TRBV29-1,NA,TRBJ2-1,CSVVPVGFGDEQFF,TGTAGCGTTGTCCCAGTGGGATTCGGGGATGAGCAGTTCTTC
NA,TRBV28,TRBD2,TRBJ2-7,CASSSPAGGWEQYF,TGTGCCAGCAGTTCCCCAGCGGGAGGTTGGGAGCAGTACTTC
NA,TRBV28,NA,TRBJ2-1,CASSPRINSYNEQFF,TGTGCCAGCAGTCCCAGGATCAACTCCTACAATGAGCAGTTCTTC
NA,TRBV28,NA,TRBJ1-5,CASSFGWTGQPQHF,TGTGCCAGCAGTTTCGGGTGGACCGGGCAGCCCCAGCATTTT
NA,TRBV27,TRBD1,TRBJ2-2,CASSLTGAGELFF,TGTGCCAGCAGTCTTACAGGGGCCGGGGAGCTGTTTTTT
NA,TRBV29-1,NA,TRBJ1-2,CSVEGKRENGGSYGYTF,TGCAGCGTTGAAGGTAAACGTGAAAACGGCGGAAGCTATGGCTACACCTTC
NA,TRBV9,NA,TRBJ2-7,CASSAGDFTYEQYF,TGTGCCAGCAGTGCAGGGGATTTCACCTACGAGCAGTACTTC
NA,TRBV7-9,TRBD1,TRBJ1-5,CASSLPTTGGDNQPQHF,TGTGCCAGCAGCTTACCCACGACAGGGGGAGACAATCAGCCCCAGCATTTT
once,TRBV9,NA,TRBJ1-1,CASSVGSATATFGNTEAFF,TGTGCCAGCAGCGTAGGTTCCGCGACAGCAACGTTTGGGAACACTGAAGCTTTCTTT
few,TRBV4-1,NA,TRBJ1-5,CASSQESHQPQHF,TGCGCCAGCAGCCAAGAAAGTCATCAGCCCCAGCATTTT
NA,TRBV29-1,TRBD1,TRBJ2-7,CSVTGQGAGAGGYSYEQYF,TGCAGCGTTACCGGACAGGGGGCAGGGGCGGGAGGCTACTCCTACGAGCAGTACTTC
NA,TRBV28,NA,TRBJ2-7,CASSSRLKSEQYF,TGTGCCAGCAGTTCCCGACTGAAGTCCGAGCAGTACTTC
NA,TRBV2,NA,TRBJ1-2,CASSDPREGPHYGYTF,TGTGCCAGCAGCGACCCTCGGGAGGGGCCTCACTATGGCTACACCTTC
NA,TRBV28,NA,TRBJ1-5,CASSPPARRSNQPQHF,TGTGCCAGCAGTCCTCCGGCCCGGAGGAGCAATCAGCCCCAGCATTTT
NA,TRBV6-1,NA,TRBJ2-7,CASSDEWTLSSYEQYF,TGTGCCAGCAGTGACGAGTGGACACTCAGCTCCTACGAGCAGTACTTC
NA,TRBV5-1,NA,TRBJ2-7,CASSLDRQLYEQYF,TGCGCCAGCAGCTTGGACAGGCAACTCTACGAGCAGTACTTC
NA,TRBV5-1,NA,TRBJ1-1,CASSRYGEDTEAFF,TGCGCCAGCAGCCGATACGGGGAAGACACTGAAGCTTTCTTT
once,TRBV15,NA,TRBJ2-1,CATSRDEFTKGEQFF,TGTGCCACCAGCAGAGATGAGTTTACTAAAGGTGAGCAGTTCTTC
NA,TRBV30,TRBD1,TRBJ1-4,CAWSTGTGNEKLFF,TGTGCCTGGAGTACCGGGACAGGGAATGAAAAACTGTTTTTT
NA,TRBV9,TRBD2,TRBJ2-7,CASSPRLAGDSEQYF,TGTGCCAGCAGCCCAAGACTAGCGGGAGACTCCGAGCAGTACTTC
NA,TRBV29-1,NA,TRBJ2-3,CSVEAGPSREQYF,TGCAGCGTTGAAGCAGGGCCATCTCGGGAACAGTATTTT
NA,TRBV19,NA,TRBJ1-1,CASFRGPLNTEAFF,TGTGCCAGTTTTAGGGGACCGCTCAACACTGAAGCTTTCTTT
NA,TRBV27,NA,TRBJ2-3,CASSTKKYPAPDTQYF,TGTGCCAGCAGTACCAAAAAGTACCCGGCCCCAGATACGCAGTATTTT
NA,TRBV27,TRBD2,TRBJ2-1,CASSWSLAGADEQFF,TGTGCCAGCAGTTGGAGCCTAGCGGGAGCCGATGAGCAGTTCTTC
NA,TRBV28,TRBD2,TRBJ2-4,CASSLGGLAEKNIQYF,TGTGCCAGCAGTTTGGGGGGACTAGCGGAGAAAAACATTCAGTACTTC
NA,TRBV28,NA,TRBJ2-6,CASSSISSGANVLTF,TGTGCCAGCAGTTCCATTTCCTCTGGGGCCAACGTCCTGACTTTC
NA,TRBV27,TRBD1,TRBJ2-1,CASSWDRSRTDEQFF,TGTGCCAGCAGTTGGGACAGGAGCCGGACGGATGAGCAGTTCTTC
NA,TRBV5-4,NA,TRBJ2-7,CASSPDPSSYEQYF,TGTGCCAGCAGCCCAGATCCTAGCTCCTACGAGCAGTACTTC
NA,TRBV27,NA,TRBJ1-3,CASSPRQDLMDTIYF,TGTGCCAGCAGTCCGAGACAGGATCTTATGGACACCATATATTTT
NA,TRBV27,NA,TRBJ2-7,CASRTLMASSYEQYF,TGTGCCAGCAGAACTCTAATGGCCAGCTCCTACGAGCAGTACTTC
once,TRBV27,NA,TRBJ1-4,CASSLGSSLNEKLFF,TGTGCCAGCAGTTTAGGTTCGTCCCTTAATGAAAAACTGTTTTTT
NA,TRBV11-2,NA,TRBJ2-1,CASSLADMKFF,TGTGCCAGCAGCCTGGCGGACATGAAGTTCTTC
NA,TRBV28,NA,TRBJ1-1,CASRLGVIREGNTEAFF,TGTGCCAGCCGCCTAGGGGTCATTAGGGAAGGGAACACTGAAGCTTTCTTT
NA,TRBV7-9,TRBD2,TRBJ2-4,CASSSGIAGPSRYIQYF,TGTGCCAGCAGCTCCGGAATAGCGGGACCTTCTCGGTACATTCAGTACTTC
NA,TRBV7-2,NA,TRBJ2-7,CASSLGTLAASYEQYF,TGTGCCAGCAGCTTAGGTACCCTGGCGGCCTCCTACGAGCAGTACTTC
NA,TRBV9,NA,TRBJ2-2,CASSRTPEATGELFF,TGTGCCAGCAGCCGAACACCCGAGGCCACCGGGGAGCTGTTTTTT
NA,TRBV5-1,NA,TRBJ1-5,CATQEPPGFSNQPQHF,TGCGCCACCCAAGAACCCCCGGGGTTTAGCAATCAGCCCCAGCATTTT
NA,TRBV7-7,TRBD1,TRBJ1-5,CASSFFRDRGRIDQPQHF,TGTGCTAGCAGCTTTTTCCGGGACAGGGGGCGCATTGATCAGCCCCAGCATTTT
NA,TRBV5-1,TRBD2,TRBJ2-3,CASSLSLAGFTDTQYF,TGCGCCAGCAGCTTGTCATTAGCGGGCTTCACAGATACGCAGTATTTT
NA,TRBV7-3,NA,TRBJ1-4,CASSFDQGTDNEKLFF,TGTGCCAGCAGCTTCGACCAAGGGACGGATAATGAAAAACTGTTTTTT
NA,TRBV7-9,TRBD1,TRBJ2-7,CASSKRDRGLFTYEQYF,TGTGCCAGCAGCAAAAGGGACAGGGGGCTTTTTACGTACGAGCAGTACTTC
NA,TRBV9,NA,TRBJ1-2,CASSVGEGYGYTF,TGTGCCAGCAGCGTAGGGGAAGGCTATGGCTACACCTTC
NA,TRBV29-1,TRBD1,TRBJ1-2,CSVKYRGQGYTF,TGCAGCGTGAAATACAGGGGGCAAGGCTACACCTTC
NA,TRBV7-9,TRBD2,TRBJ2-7,CASSLTSGSYEQYF,TGTGCCAGCAGCTTGACTAGCGGCTCCTACGAGCAGTACTTC
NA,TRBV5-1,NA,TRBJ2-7,CASSLGESSYEQYF,TGCGCCAGCAGCTTGGGGGAAAGCTCCTACGAGCAGTACTTC
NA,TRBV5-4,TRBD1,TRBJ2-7,CASSEGDRVYEQYF,TGTGCCAGCAGCGAAGGGGACAGGGTCTACGAGCAGTACTTC
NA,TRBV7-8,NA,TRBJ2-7,CASSLGATMGEQYF,TGTGCCAGCAGCTTAGGTGCCACCATGGGAGAGCAGTACTTC
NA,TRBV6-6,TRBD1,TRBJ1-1,CASSLQGTNTEAFF,TGTGCCAGCAGCTTACAGGGGACGAACACTGAAGCTTTCTTT
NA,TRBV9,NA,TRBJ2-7,CASSVGPGITYEQYF,TGTGCCAGCAGCGTAGGGCCAGGAATTACCTACGAGCAGTACTTC